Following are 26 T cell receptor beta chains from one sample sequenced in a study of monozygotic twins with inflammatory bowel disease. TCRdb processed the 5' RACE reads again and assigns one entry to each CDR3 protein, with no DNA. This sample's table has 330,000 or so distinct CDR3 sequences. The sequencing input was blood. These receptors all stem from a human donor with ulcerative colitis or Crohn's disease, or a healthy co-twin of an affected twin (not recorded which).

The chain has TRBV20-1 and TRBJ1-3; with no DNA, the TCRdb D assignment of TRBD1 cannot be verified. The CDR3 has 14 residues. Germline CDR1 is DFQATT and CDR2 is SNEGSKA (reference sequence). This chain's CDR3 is CSAPDRYSGNTIYF.

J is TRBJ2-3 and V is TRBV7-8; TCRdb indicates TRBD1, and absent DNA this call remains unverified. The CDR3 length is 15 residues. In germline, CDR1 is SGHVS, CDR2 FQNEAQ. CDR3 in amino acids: CASSSPDRGQDTQYF.

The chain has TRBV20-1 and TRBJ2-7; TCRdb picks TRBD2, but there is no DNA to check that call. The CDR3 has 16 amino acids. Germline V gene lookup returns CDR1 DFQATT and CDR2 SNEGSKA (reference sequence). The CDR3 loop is CSASRLAGGYSYEQYF.

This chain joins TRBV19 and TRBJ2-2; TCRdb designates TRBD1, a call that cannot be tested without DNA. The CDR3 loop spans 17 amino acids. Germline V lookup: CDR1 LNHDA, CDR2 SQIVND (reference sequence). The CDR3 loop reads CASSIRRTGDVAGELFF.

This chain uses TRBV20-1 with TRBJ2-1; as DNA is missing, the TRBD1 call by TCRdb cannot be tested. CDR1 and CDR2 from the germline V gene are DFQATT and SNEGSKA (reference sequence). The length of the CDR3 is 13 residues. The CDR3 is CSAIAGICNEQFF.

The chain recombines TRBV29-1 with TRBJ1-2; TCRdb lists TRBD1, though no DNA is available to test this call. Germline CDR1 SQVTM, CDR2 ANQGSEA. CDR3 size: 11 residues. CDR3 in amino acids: CSVLSLYGYTF. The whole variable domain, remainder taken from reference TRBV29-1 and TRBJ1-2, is SAVISQKPSRDICQRGTSLTIQCQVDSQVTMMFWYRQQPGQSLTLIATANQGSEATYESGFVIDKFPISRPNLTFSTLTVSNMSPEDSSIYLCSVLSLYGYTFGSGTRLTVV.

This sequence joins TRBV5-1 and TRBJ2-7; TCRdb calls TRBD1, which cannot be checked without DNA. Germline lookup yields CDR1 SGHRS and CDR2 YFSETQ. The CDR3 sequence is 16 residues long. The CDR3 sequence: CASSLGPATGFYEQYF.

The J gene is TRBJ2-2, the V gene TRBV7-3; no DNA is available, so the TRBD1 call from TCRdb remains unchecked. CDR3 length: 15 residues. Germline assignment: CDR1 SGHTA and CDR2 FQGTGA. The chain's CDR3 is CASSVTGGYPGELFF. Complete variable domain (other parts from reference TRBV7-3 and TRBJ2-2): GAGVSQTPSNKVTEKGKYVELRCDPISGHTALYWYRQSLGQGPEFLIYFQGTGAADDSGLPNDRFFAVRPEGSVSTLKIQRTERGDSAVYLCASSVTGGYPGELFFGEGSRLTVL.

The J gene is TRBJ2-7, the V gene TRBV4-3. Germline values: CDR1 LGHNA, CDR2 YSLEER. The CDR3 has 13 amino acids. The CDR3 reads CASSPDSGPEQYF.

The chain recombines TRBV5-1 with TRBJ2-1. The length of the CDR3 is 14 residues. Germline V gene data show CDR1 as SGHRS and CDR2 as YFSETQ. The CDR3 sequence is CASSPWDSYNEQFF.

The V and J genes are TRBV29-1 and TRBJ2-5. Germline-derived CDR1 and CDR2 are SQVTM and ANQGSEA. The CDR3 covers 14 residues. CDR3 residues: CSAGRVAGLETQYF.

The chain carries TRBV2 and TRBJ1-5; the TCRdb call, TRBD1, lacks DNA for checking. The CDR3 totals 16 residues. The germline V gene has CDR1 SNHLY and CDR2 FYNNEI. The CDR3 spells CASRASGRNMGQPQHF. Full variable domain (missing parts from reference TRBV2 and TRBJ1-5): EPEVTQTPSHQVTQMGQEVILRCVPISNHLYFYWYRQILGQKVEFLVSFYNNEISEKSEIFDDQFSVERPDGSNFTLKIRSTKLEDSAMYFCASRASGRNMGQPQHFGDGTRLSIL.

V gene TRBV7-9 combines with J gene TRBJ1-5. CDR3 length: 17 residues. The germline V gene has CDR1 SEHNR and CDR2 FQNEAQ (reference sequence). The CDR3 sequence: CASSLGAGGHRDQPQHF.

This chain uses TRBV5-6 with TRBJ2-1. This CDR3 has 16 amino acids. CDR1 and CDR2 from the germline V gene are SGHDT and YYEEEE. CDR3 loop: CASSLDYTLSYNEQFF.

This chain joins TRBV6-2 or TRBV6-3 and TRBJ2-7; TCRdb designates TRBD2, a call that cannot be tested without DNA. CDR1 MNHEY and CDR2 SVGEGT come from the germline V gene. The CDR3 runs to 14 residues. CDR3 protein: CASRFSGRDGEQYF.

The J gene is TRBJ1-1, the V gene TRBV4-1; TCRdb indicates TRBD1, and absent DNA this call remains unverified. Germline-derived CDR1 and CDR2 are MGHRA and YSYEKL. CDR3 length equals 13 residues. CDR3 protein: CASSHTGRTEAFF.

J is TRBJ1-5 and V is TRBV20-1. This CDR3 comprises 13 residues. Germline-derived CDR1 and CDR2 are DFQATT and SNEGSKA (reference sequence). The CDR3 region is CSARGSLNQPQHF.

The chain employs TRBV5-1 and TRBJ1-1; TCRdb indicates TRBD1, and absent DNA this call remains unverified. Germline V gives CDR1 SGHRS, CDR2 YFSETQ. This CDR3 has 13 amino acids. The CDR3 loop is CASSRSWGTEAFF. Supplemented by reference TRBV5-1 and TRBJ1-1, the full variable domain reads KAGVTQTPRYLIKTRGQQVTLSCSPISGHRSVSWYQQTPGQGLQFLFEYFSETQRNKGNFPGRFSGRQFSNSRSEMNVSTLELGDSALYLCASSRSWGTEAFFGQGTRLTVV.

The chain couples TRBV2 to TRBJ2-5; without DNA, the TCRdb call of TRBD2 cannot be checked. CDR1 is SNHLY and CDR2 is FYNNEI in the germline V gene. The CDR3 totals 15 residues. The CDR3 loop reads CASMAQSPRGETQYF.

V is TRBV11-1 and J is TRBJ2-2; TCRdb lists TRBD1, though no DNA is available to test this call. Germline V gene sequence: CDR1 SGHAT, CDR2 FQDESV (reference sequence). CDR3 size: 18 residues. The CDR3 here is CASRTMDAGVGRTGELFF.

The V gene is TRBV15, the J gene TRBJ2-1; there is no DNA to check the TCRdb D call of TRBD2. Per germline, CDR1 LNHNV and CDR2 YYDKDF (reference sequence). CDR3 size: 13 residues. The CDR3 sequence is CATSSYGLAEQFF.

This chain's CDR3 is CASRPRPRSLNNLNTGELFF. The chain employs TRBV27 and TRBJ2-2; TCRdb's D call, TRBD1, is unchecked because there is no DNA. There are 20 residues in the CDR3. Germline-derived CDR1 and CDR2 are MNHEY and SMNVEV (reference sequence).

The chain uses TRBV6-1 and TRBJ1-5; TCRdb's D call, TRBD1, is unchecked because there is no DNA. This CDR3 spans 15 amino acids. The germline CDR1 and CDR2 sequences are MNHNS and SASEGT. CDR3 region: CASSEALGGENPQHF.

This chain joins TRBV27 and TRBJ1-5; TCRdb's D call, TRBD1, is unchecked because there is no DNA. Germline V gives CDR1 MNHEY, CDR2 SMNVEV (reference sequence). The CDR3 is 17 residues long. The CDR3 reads CASSLAGSLNSNQPQHF.

CDR3 region: CASSQGAGDNSPLHF. V is TRBV4-1 and J is TRBJ1-6; the TRBD1 assignment by TCRdb is unverifiable without DNA. This CDR3 comprises 15 residues. Germline CDR1 reads MGHRA; CDR2 reads YSYEKL.

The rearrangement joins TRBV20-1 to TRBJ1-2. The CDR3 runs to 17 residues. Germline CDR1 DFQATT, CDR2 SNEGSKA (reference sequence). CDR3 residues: CSARARGLGLANYGYTF.